This T cell receptor beta chain was captured by sequencing in a study of cytomegalovirus exposure and HLA in healthy donors. Study at large: Earlier, roughly 180 million T cells were analyzed, and about 120 million unique TCR beta sequences were found among them.

Regarding this clone: Its antigen is undetermined.

Germline CDR1 is MDHEN and CDR2 is SYDVKM. Losses at the gene ends were 5 bases for V and 3 bases for J; bases not matched to a gene: 4. The CDR3 spans 14 residues. Use of 60 Vbeta and 13 Jbeta primers characterized the PCR. Profiling relied on immunoSEQ multiplex PCR, and the TCRdb table lists in-frame clones only, not all of them. Of around 110,000 clones in the sample, about 76% were seen once. Study-wide findings and caveats: For most TCR beta V segments, an earlier analysis put the productive rate at about 90% or about 30% of the time. Some segments of the V type, notably TRBV6-2 and TRBV6-3, were excluded as indistinguishable. Reportedly, diagnosis of cytomegalovirus status by the classifier showed high specificity and sensitivity.

The sequencing input was PBMCs. The chain combines TRBV28 with TRBJ2-7, with 10 bases identical to TRBD2. The clonotype originates from a woman in her thirties in good health and CMV-seronegative. CDR3: CASSTVAGGYEQYF. CDR3 coding DNA: TGTGCCAGCAGTACCGTAGCGGGAGGCTACGAGCAGTACTTC.